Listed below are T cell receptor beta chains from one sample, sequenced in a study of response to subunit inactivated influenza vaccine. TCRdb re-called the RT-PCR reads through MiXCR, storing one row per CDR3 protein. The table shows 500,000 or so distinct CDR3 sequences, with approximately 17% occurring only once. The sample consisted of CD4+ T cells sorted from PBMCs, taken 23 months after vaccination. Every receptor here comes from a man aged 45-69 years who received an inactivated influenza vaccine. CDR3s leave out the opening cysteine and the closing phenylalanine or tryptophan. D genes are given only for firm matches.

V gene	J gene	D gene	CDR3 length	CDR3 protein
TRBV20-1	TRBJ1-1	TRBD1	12	SARPGTGNTEAF
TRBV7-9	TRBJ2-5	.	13	ASSLAPRDQETQY
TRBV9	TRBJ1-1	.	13	ASSYLHGGSTEAF
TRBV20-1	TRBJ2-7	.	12	SASWDTSSYEQY
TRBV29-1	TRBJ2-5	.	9	SVAVAETQY
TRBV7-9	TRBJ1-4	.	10	ASSKGNEKLF
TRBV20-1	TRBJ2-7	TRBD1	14	SARDLQGASSYEQY
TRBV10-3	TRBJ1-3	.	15	AISESPTVLSGNTIY
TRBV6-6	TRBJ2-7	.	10	ASSGVPHEQY
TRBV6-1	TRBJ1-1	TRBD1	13	ASRDRGRMNTEAF